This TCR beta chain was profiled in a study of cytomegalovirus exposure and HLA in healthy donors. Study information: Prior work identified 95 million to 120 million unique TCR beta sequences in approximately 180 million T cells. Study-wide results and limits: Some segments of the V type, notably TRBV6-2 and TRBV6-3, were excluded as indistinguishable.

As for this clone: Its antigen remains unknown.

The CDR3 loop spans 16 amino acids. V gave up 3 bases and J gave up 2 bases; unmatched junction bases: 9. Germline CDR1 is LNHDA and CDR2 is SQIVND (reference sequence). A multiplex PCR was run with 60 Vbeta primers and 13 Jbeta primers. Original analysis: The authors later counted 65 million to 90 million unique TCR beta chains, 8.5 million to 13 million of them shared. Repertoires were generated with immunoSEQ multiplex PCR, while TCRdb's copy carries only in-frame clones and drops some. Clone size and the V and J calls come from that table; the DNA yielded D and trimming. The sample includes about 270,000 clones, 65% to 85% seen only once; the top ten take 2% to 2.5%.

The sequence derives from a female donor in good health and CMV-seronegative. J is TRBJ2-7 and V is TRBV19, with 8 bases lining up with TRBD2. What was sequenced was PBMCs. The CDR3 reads CASSITSGSHAYEQYF. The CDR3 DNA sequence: TGTGCCAGTAGTATTACTAGCGGAAGCCATGCCTACGAGCAGTACTTC.